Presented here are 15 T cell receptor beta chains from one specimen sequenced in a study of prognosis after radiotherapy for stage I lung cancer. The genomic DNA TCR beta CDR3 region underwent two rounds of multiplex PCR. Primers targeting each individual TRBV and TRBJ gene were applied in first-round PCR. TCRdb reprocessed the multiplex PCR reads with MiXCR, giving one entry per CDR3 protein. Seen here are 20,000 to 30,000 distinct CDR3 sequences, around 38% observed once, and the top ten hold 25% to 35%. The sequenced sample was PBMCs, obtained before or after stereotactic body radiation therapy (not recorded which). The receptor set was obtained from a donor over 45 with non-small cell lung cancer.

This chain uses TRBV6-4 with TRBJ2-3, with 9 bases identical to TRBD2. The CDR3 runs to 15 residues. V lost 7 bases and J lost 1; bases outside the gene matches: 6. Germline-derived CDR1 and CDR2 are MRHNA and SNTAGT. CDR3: CASKLSGSGTDTQYF. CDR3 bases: TGTGCCAGCAAACTTAGCGGGAGCGGCACAGATACGCAGTATTTT.

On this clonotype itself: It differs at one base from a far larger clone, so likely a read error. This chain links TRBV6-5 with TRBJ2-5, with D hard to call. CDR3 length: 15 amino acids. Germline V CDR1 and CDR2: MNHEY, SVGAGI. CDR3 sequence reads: CASSYSGQPDETEYF. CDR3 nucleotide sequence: TGTGCCAGCAGTTACTCTGGGCAGCCAGACGAGACCGAGTACTTC.

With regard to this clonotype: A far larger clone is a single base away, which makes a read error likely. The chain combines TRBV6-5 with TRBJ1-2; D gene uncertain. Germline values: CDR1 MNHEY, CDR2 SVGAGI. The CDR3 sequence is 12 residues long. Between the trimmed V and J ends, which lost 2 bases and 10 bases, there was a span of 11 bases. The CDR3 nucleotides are TGTGCCAGCAGTTACGGTGCCTCTGTCTACACCTTC. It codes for CASSYGASVYTF.

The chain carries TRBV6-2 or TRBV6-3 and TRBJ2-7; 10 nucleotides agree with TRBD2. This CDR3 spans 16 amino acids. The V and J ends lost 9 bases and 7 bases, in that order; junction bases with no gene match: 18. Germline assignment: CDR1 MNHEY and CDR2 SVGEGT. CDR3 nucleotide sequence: TGTGCCAGTAGGACGGGGAGCGGGAGGGCCTTAGGGGAGCAGTACTTC. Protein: CASRTGSGRALGEQYF.

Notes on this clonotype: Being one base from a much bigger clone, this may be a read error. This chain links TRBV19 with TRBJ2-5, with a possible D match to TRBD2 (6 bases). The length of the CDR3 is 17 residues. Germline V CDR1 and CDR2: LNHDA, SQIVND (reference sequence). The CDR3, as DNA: TGTGCCAGTATTATAGATGGCCTTCCTGGGGGGCAAGAGACCCAGTACTTC. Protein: CASIIDGLPGGQETQYF.

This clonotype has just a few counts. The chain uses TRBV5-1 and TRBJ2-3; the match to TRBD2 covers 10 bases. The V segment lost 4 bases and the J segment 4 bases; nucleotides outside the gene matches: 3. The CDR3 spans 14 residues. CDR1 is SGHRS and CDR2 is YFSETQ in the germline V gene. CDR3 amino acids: CASSSGGGADTQYF. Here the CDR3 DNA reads TGCGCCAGCAGCAGCGGGGGGGGAGCAGATACGCAGTATTTT.

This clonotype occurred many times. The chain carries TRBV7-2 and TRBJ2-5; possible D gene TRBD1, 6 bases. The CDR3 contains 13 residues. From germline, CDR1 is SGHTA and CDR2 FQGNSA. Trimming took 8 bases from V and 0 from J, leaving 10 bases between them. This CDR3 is CASGRDNQETQYF. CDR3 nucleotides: TGTGCCAGCGGCCGGGACAACCAAGAGACCCAGTACTTC.

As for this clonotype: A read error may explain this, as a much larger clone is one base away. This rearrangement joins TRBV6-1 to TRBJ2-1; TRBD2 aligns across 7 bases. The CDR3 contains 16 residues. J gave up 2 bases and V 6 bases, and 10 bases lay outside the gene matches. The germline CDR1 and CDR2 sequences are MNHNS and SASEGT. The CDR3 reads CASRGGLGGAYNEQFF. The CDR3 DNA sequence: TGTGCCAGCAGGGGGGGGTTGGGGGGAGCCTACAATGAGCAGTTCTTC.

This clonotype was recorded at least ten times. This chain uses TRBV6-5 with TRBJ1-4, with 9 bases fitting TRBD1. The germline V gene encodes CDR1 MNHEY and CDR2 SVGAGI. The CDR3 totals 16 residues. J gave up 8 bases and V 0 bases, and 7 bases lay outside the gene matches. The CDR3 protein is CASSYSTGGLREKLFF. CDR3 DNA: TGTGCCAGCAGTTACTCAACAGGGGGCCTGCGGGAAAAACTGTTTTTT.

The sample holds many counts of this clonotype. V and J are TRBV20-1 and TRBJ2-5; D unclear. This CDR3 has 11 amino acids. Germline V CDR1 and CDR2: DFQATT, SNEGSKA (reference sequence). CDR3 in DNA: TGCAGCCCTCAGGACGGAGAGACCCAGTACTTC. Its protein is CSPQDGETQYF.

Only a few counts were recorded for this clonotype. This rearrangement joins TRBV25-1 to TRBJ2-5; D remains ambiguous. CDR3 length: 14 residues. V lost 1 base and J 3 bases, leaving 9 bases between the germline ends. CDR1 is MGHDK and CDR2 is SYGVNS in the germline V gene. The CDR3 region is CASSEFTGKETQYF. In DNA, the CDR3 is TGTGCCAGCAGTGAATTTACGGGCAAAGAGACCCAGTACTTC.

The CDR3 loop reads CASSLRAGGTAHGRQFF. In DNA, the CDR3 is TGTGCCAGCAGTTTGCGGGCTGGCGGGACAGCCCATGGAAGGCAGTTCTTC. J is TRBJ2-1 and V is TRBV27; perhaps TRBD1 as D (7 bases). The V gene's germline CDR1 is MNHEY and CDR2 SMNVEV (reference sequence). The CDR3 sequence is 17 residues long. The ends were cut back, 3 bases at V and 12 bases at J, with 27 bases in the middle.

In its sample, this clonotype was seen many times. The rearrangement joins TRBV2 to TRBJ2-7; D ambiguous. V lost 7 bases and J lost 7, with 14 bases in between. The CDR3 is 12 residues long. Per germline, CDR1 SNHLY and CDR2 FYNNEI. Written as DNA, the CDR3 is TGTGCCAGCACCGAGACCGGGTCGGAGCAGTACTTC. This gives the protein CASTETGSEQYF.

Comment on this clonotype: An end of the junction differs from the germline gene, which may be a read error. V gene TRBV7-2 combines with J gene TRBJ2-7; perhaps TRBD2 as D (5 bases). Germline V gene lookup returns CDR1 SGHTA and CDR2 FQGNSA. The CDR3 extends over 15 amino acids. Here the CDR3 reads CASSLGGGISYDQYF. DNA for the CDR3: TGTGCCAGCAGCTTAGGTGGAGGTATCTCCTACGACCAGTACTTC.

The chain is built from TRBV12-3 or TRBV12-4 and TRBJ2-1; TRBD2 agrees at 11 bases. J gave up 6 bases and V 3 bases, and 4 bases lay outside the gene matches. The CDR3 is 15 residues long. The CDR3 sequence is CASSLTSGVINEQFF. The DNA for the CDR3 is TGTGCCAGCAGTTTGACTAGCGGGGTCATCAATGAGCAGTTCTTC.